One T cell receptor (beta chain) is described in this entry. Sample treatment: preoperative locoregional IRX-2 cytokine immunotherapy. The data are from a study of preoperative IRX-2 immunotherapy in early breast cancer. The V gene's germline CDR1 is MNHGY and CDR2 SAAAGT. The CDR3 contains 15 residues. The V gene end was trimmed by 10 bases and the J gene end by 2 bases; junction bases not matched to a gene: 13. Sequenced by immunoSEQ multiplex PCR; TCRdb stores in-frame clones only, minus some. The sample includes 35,000 to 40,000 clones, 82% of them seen just once. The chain employs TRBV6-8 and TRBJ2-7, with TRBD1 matching over 8 bases. The source was lymph node tissue, collected after IRX-2 immunotherapy. The TCR was taken from a human donor with breast cancer. CDR3 DNA sequence: TGTGCCATTTACGATACAGGGGGGATAACCTACGAGCAGTACTTC. Translation: CAIYDTGGITYEQYF.